This T cell receptor beta chain stems from a study of early T cells in non-severe SARS-CoV-2 infection. The wider study: Sequencing was performed on bulk RNA from unsorted whole blood, leaving chains unpaired.

Individual cDNA molecules were tagged with unique molecular identifiers. One entry per CDR3 protein, called by TCRdb with MiXCR from the 5' RACE reads. The sample holds around 81,000 distinct CDR3 sequences, 11% to 15% seen once. Trimming removed 5 bases at V and 2 bases at J, with 16 bases between. Germline assignment: CDR1 SGHAT and CDR2 FQDESV (reference sequence). The CDR3 runs 15 residues. The study, taken as a whole, reports: Anti-spike CD8 specificities were favored by VDJdb matching, whose results missed private and CD4 specificities.

This clonotype has a handful of counts. Its cognate antigen is unknown. This chain connects TRBV11-1 to TRBJ2-7; the D gene could be TRBD1 or TRBD2 (6 bases each). Sequenced material: whole blood. The sequence derives from an adult who was a healthcare worker with PCR-confirmed SARS-CoV-2 infection or an uninfected control (not recorded which). CDR3 nucleotides: TGTGCCAGCAGCCCTAGAGGGGGGCCTACCTACGAGCAGTACTTC. It specifies CASSPRGGPTYEQYF.